Shown below are 28 T cell receptor beta chains from a single sample sequenced in a study of identical twins. TCRdb re-called the 5' RACE reads with MiXCR, one entry per CDR3 protein. The profile covers nearly 250,000 distinct CDR3 sequences, with 5.5% to 7% appearing a single time and more than 3% taken by the ten largest. The sample was also reused in another study, on yellow fever vaccine responses in identical twins.

The sample was memory (CD45RO+) T cells sorted from blood. The receptors here all came from a woman aged 18-30 years in good health.

The chain couples TRBV10-3 to TRBJ2-1, with TRBD2 matching over 13 bases. Germline-derived CDR1 and CDR2 are ENHRY and SYGVKD. V lost 8 bases to trimming and J lost 10 bases; unmatched junction nucleotides: 8. CDR3 length: 14 amino acids. CDR3 in amino acids: CAILGTSGAGEQFF. The CDR3 nucleotides are TGTGCCATCTTGGGGACTAGCGGGGCTGGCGAGCAGTTCTTC.

This clonotype was counted only a few times. The rearrangement uses TRBV5-6 and TRBJ2-1; 7 nucleotides line up with TRBD2. Looked up from germline, CDR1 is SGHDT and CDR2 is YYEEEE. CDR3 length: 16 amino acids. V lost 0 bases to trimming and J lost 8 bases; unmatched junction nucleotides: 11. Here the CDR3 reads CASSLGLTSTRDEQFF. The CDR3 DNA reads as TGTGCCAGCAGCTTGGGGTTGACTAGCACTCGGGATGAGCAGTTCTTC.

The chain is built from TRBV20-1 and TRBJ2-3; 7 bases map to TRBD1. This CDR3 has 15 residues. The germline V gene has CDR1 DFQATT and CDR2 SNEGSKA (reference sequence). The trim removed 1 base at V and 2 bases at J, leaving 6 bases unmatched. CDR3 sequence: CSARAPTGNTDTQYF. CDR3 DNA sequence: TGCAGTGCTAGAGCCCCGACAGGGAACACAGATACGCAGTATTTT.

Turning to this clonotype: A much bigger clone sits one base away, suggesting this may be a read error. The chain joins TRBV7-2 to TRBJ2-5, with D maybe TRBD1 (6 bases). This CDR3 is built from 15 residues. The germline V gene has CDR1 SGHTA and CDR2 FQGNSA. CDR3 sequence: CASSLQGWYQETRYF. The CDR3 DNA reads as TGTGCCAGCAGCCTACAGGGTTGGTACCAAGAGACCCGGTACTTC. Based on the CDR3 plus reference TRBV7-2 and TRBJ2-5, the full variable domain is GAGVSQSPSNKVTEKGKDVELRCDPISGHTALYWYRQSLGQGLEFLIYFQGNSAPDKSGLPSDRFSAERTGGSVSTLTIQRTQQEDSAVYLCASSLQGWYQETRYFGPGTRLLVL.

This clonotype has more than one count but fewer than ten. The chain combines TRBV10-3 with TRBJ2-1, with D tentatively TRBD1 or TRBD2 (5 bases each). Trimming left V 10 bases short and J 5 bases short, with 15 bases between. There are 13 residues in the CDR3. Germline V gene lookup returns CDR1 ENHRY and CDR2 SYGVKD. Here the CDR3 reads CATRDPQDNEQFF. CDR3 coding DNA: TGTGCCACACGGGACCCCCAGGACAATGAGCAGTTCTTC.

This clonotype was recorded a few times. This sequence joins TRBV20-1 and TRBJ1-2; 7 bases align to TRBD1. Germline V gives CDR1 DFQATT, CDR2 SNEGSKA (reference sequence). The V gene end was trimmed by 6 bases and the J gene end by 5 bases; junction bases not matched to a gene: 9. The CDR3 is 13 amino acids. The CDR3 loop is CSAYRGTGYGYTF. Written as DNA, the CDR3 is TGCAGTGCCTACAGGGGAACAGGGTATGGCTACACCTTC.

This clonotype has at least ten counts. The chain carries TRBV4-1 and TRBJ1-5; 7 nucleotides line up with TRBD1. The CDR3 runs to 15 residues. Trimming at V came to 0 bases and at J to 3 bases, leaving 2 bases not matched to a gene. Germline V gene lookup returns CDR1 MGHRA and CDR2 YSYEKL. The CDR3 DNA reads TGCGCCAGCAGCCAAGAAGGGACAGTCAATCAGCCCCAGCATTTT. It specifies CASSQEGTVNQPQHF.

This clonotype has more than one count but fewer than ten. The rearrangement links TRBV20-1 to TRBJ2-3, with unresolved D. This CDR3 has 13 amino acids. Germline CDR1 DFQATT, CDR2 SNEGSKA (reference sequence). V was shortened by 3 bases and J by 5 bases, with 12 bases between the two germline ends. The DNA of the CDR3 is TGCAGTGCTAGGAGTACAGACGGAGATACGCAGTATTTT. This gives the protein CSARSTDGDTQYF.

The sample holds many counts of this clonotype. The CDR3 is CSARLQGTGRNEQFF. The CDR3 DNA follows: TGCAGTGCTAGATTACAGGGGACAGGGAGAAATGAGCAGTTCTTC. The V and J genes are TRBV20-1 and TRBJ2-1, with 9 bases identical to TRBD1. Losses at the gene ends were 2 bases for V and 7 bases for J; bases not matched to a gene: 9. The CDR3 totals 15 residues. Germline CDR1 and CDR2: DFQATT and SNEGSKA (reference sequence).

This clonotype was recorded at least ten times. V usage is TRBV20-1 and J usage is TRBJ1-5; D unresolved. V was shortened by 3 bases and J by 12 bases, with 18 bases between the two germline ends. Germline CDR1 is DFQATT and CDR2 is SNEGSKA (reference sequence). The CDR3 is made up of 13 amino acids. The CDR3 nucleotides read TGCAGTGCTAGCGTCACCCAAGGAGAGGGCCAGCATTTT. Translated: CSASVTQGEGQHF.

This clonotype was detected many times. At one end the junction does not follow the germline gene, possibly because of a read error. The chain links TRBV24-1 to TRBJ2-1, with TRBD2 as a possible D gene (6 bases). CDR1 is KGHDR, CDR2 SFDVKD, per germline. CDR3 length: 13 amino acids. The CDR3, as DNA: TGTGCCACCAGTGGGGAGGTTTCGAGGGTTCCAGTCTTC. It yields the protein CATSGEVSRVPVF.

The chain is built from TRBV28 and TRBJ1-6, with TRBD1 as a possible D gene (6 bases). The germline V gene encodes CDR1 MDHEN and CDR2 SYDVKM. The ends were cut back, 2 bases at V and 10 bases at J, with 12 bases in the middle. CDR3 size: 14 residues. The CDR3 coding sequence is TGTGCCAGCAGTTTAAACAGGGTAGGATCACCCCTCCACTTT. Residues: CASSLNRVGSPLHF.

This clonotype was picked up many times. CDR3 coding DNA: TGTGCCAGCAGCCCTTTCGGGGCCAACGTCCTGACTTTC. This translates into CASSPFGANVLTF. This sequence joins TRBV3-1 and TRBJ2-6; D not certain. V lost 4 bases and J lost 4, with 5 bases in between. Germline loops: CDR1 LGHDT, CDR2 YNNKEL (reference sequence). The CDR3 length is 13 residues.

This clonotype was detected many times. In DNA form, the CDR3 reads TGTGCCAGCAGCTTAACAGTCCTAGGAATTGGCGAGACCCAGTACTTC. It codes for CASSLTVLGIGETQYF. V and J are TRBV7-9 and TRBJ2-5, with unresolved D. Per germline, CDR1 SEHNR and CDR2 FQNEAQ (reference sequence). Trimming left V 2 bases short and J 5 bases short, with 18 bases between. CDR3 length: 16 amino acids.

This clonotype came up many times. The J gene is TRBJ1-6, the V gene TRBV25-1, with TRBD1 matching over 7 bases. The length of the CDR3 is 14 residues. V trimming: 4 bases; J trimming: 7 bases; junction bases outside the gene matches: 4. The V gene's germline CDR1 is MGHDK and CDR2 SYGVNS. CDR3 sequence (DNA): TGTGCCAGCAGTGTGGACAGGACGAATTCACCCCTCCACTTT. As protein: CASSVDRTNSPLHF.

This clonotype was observed at least ten times. The chain joins TRBV5-1 to TRBJ2-6, with D tentatively TRBD1 (6 bases). The germline gives CDR1 SGHRS, CDR2 YFSETQ. Trimming pared 2 bases from V and 2 bases from J, leaving 8 bases between. The CDR3 loop spans 15 amino acids. The CDR3 region is CASSLTGPGANVLTF. CDR3 bases: TGCGCCAGCAGCTTAACAGGGCCTGGGGCCAACGTCCTGACTTTC.

This chain uses TRBV20-1 with TRBJ2-1; no clear D. This CDR3 has 15 residues. Germline assignment: CDR1 DFQATT and CDR2 SNEGSKA (reference sequence). The germline V and J ends were trimmed by 1 base and 4 bases, with 14 bases remaining between them. Here the CDR3 DNA reads TGCAGTGCTAGAGTTGCCCAGCCTGGATACAATGAGCAGTTCTTC. This gives the protein CSARVAQPGYNEQFF.

V is TRBV6-5 and J is TRBJ1-3, with 7 bases matching TRBD1. The J segment lost 0 bases and the V segment lost 3 bases, leaving 5 bases of the junction unmatched. The germline V gene encodes CDR1 MNHEY and CDR2 SVGAGI. The CDR3 extends over 16 amino acids. CDR3 DNA sequence: TGTGCCAGCAGTTATTCGACAGGGAACTCTGGAAACACCATATATTTT. It translates to CASSYSTGNSGNTIYF.

This clonotype was recorded a few times. The rearrangement links TRBV6-5 to TRBJ1-4; perhaps TRBD1 as D (5 bases). The germline V and J ends were trimmed by 2 bases and 7 bases, with 14 bases remaining between them. Germline V gene sequence: CDR1 MNHEY, CDR2 SVGAGI. This CDR3 comprises 15 residues. The CDR3: CASSYVGGSVEKLFF. DNA for the CDR3: TGTGCCAGCAGTTACGTCGGGGGGAGTGTTGAAAAACTGTTTTTT.

The rearrangement links TRBV4-1 to TRBJ2-1; the D gene is possibly TRBD1 (5 bases). CDR3 length: 15 amino acids. The germline CDR1 and CDR2 sequences are MGHRA and YSYEKL. Trimming removed 2 bases from V and 2 bases from J, with 10 bases in between. CDR3 region: CASSQLTGTYNEQFF. As DNA, the CDR3 is TGCGCCAGCAGCCAACTAACAGGTACCTACAATGAGCAGTTCTTC.

This clonotype was detected a few times. The chain carries TRBV10-3 and TRBJ2-1; 11 bases agree with TRBD2. The trim removed 3 bases at V and 7 bases at J, leaving 8 bases unmatched. The CDR3 has 16 residues. Looked up from germline, CDR1 is ENHRY and CDR2 is SYGVKD. The CDR3 region is CAISEAASGRLNEQFF. The CDR3 nucleotides are TGTGCCATCAGTGAAGCGGCTAGCGGGAGGCTAAATGAGCAGTTCTTC.

J is TRBJ1-5 and V is TRBV5-6; 9 positions match TRBD1. Germline-derived CDR1 and CDR2 are SGHDT and YYEEEE. The J segment lost 5 bases and the V segment lost 3 bases, leaving 6 bases of the junction unmatched. The CDR3 extends over 15 amino acids. The CDR3 protein is CASSSGTGRYQPQHF. In nucleotides, the CDR3 is TGTGCCAGCAGCTCCGGGACAGGGCGCTATCAGCCCCAGCATTTT.

V gene TRBV11-2 combines with J gene TRBJ1-6, with 7 nucleotides matching TRBD1. CDR3 length equals 14 residues. With 5 bases clipped from V and 9 bases from J, the junction kept 7 bases outside the gene matches. Germline assignment: CDR1 SGHAT and CDR2 FQNNGV. This CDR3 reads CASSPDRASSPLHF. Here the CDR3 DNA reads TGTGCCAGCAGCCCCGACAGGGCCTCTTCACCCCTCCACTTT.

This clonotype was seen a handful of times. The CDR3 loop reads CASSHYDGYTF. The CDR3 DNA follows: TGCGCCAGCAGCCATTATGATGGCTACACCTTC. This sequence joins TRBV4-1 and TRBJ1-2; D unclear. CDR1 MGHRA and CDR2 YSYEKL come from the germline V gene. The V gene lost 3 bases and the J gene lost 6 bases, with 5 bases spanning the gap. The CDR3 totals 11 residues.

This clonotype has ten or more counts. This chain links TRBV11-2 with TRBJ2-1; 7 bases match TRBD2. The CDR3 contains 15 residues. The germline V gene encodes CDR1 SGHAT and CDR2 FQNNGV. Trimming took 6 bases from V and 7 from J; bases not matched to a gene: 12. Written as DNA, the CDR3 is TGTGCCAGCAGTCTAGAGGGGCGGGAGAGGAATGAGCAGTTCTTC. Its protein product is CASSLEGRERNEQFF.

This clonotype was seen repeatedly, ten times or more. The DNA for the CDR3 is TGCAGTGCTCTAGTAGCGGGCAGCTCCTACAATGAGCAGTTCTTC. Protein sequence: CSALVAGSSYNEQFF. The genes are TRBV20-1 and TRBJ2-1, with TRBD2 identical over 7 bases. CDR3 length: 15 residues. The germline gives CDR1 DFQATT, CDR2 SNEGSKA (reference sequence). V lost 5 bases, J lost 0 bases, and 7 bases stayed unmatched.

The sample holds a few counts of this clonotype. V usage is TRBV7-2 and J usage is TRBJ1-2, with D maybe TRBD1 (6 bases). V gave up 2 bases and J gave up 4 bases, with 14 bases separating them. The germline CDR1 and CDR2 sequences are SGHTA and FQGNSA. The CDR3 is 15 residues long. The CDR3 reads CASSLNTGQPYGYTF. The CDR3 DNA sequence: TGTGCCAGCAGCTTAAACACCGGACAGCCCTATGGCTACACCTTC. Variable domain in full (rest from reference TRBV7-2 and TRBJ1-2): GAGVSQSPSNKVTEKGKDVELRCDPISGHTALYWYRQSLGQGLEFLIYFQGNSAPDKSGLPSDRFSAERTGGSVSTLTIQRTQQEDSAVYLCASSLNTGQPYGYTFGSGTRLTVV.

V and J are TRBV2 and TRBJ2-3; TRBD2 matches at 11 bases. CDR1 and CDR2 (germline): SNHLY, FYNNEI. Trimming took 6 bases from V and 4 from J; bases not matched to a gene: 0. The CDR3 runs 13 residues. The CDR3 sequence is CASRGLAADTQYF. In DNA, the CDR3 is TGTGCCAGCAGGGGACTAGCGGCAGATACGCAGTATTTT.